This record covers a single T cell receptor (beta chain). What it binds is not known. The record originates from a study of radiotherapy plus CTLA-4 blockade in lung cancer. On the study more broadly: Objective responses emerged in around a sixth of patients, and around 29% attained disease control. Study results and limitations: Radiotherapy was combined with ipilimumab, and tumor-derived TCR clones then expanded in blood. Per reports, early blood T cell clone dynamics, plus interferon-beta, forecast response most strongly.

CDR3 length: 18 amino acids. The germline gives CDR1 SGHNT, CDR2 YENEEA. The J segment lost 3 bases and the V segment lost 1 base, leaving 8 bases of the junction unmatched. The method was immunoSEQ multiplex PCR; TCRdb's version includes in-frame clones alone and lacks a portion of them. The sample has around 80,000 clones, roughly 80% seen once; the top ten hold over 9%. CTLA-4 blockade using ipilimumab, together with focal radiation, was received by patients with chemo-refractory metastatic non-small-cell lung cancer. This chain joins TRBV11-3 and TRBJ2-2, with 10 bases fitting TRBD1. This specimen was peripheral blood, taken from a patient treated with radiotherapy plus ipilimumab. This sequence was found in a human donor with non-small cell lung cancer whose response to radiotherapy plus ipilimumab could not be evaluated. DNA for the CDR3: TGTGCCAGCAGCTTAGTAACCCTGACAGGGGGCTACACCGGGGAGCTGTTTTTT. The encoded protein is CASSLVTLTGGYTGELFF.